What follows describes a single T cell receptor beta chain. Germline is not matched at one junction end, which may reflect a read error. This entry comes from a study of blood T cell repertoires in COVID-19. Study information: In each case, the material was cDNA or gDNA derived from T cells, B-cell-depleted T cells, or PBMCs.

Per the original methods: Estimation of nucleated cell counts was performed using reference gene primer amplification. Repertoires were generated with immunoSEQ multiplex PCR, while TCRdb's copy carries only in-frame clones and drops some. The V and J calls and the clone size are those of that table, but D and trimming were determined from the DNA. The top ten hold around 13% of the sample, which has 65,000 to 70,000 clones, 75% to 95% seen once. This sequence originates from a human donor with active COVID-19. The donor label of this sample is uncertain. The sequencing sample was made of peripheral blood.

CDR3 protein: CASNLGGTSGRYEQYF. The CDR3, as DNA: TGTGCCAGCAACTTGGGTGGGACTAGCGGGCGCTACGAGCAGTACTTC. J is TRBJ2-7 and V is TRBV5-4; TRBD2 agrees at 12 bases. Germline V gene lookup returns CDR1 SGHNT and CDR2 YYREEE (reference sequence). The CDR3 sequence is 16 residues long.